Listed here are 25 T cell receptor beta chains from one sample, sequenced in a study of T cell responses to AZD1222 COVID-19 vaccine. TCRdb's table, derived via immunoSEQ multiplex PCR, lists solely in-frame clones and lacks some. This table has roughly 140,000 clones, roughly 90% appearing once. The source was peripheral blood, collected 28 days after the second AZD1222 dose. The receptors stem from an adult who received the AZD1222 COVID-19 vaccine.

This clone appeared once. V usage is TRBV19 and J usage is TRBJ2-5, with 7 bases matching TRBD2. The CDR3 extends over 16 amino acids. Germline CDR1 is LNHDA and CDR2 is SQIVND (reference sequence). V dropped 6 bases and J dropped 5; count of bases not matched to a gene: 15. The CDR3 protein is CASRGGNIKEEETQYF. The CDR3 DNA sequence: TGTGCCAGTAGGGGGGGGAACATAAAGGAGGAGGAGACCCAGTACTTC.

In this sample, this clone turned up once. The DNA of the CDR3 is TGTGCCAGCAGCCTAGACCCTAGGGGGGAGCAGTACTTC. The encoded protein is CASSLDPRGEQYF. V gene TRBV7-9 combines with J gene TRBJ2-7; D is possibly TRBD1 (6 bases). The V gene's germline CDR1 is SEHNR and CDR2 FQNEAQ (reference sequence). The V gene lost 5 bases and the J gene lost 7 bases, with 15 bases spanning the gap. The CDR3 is made up of 13 amino acids.

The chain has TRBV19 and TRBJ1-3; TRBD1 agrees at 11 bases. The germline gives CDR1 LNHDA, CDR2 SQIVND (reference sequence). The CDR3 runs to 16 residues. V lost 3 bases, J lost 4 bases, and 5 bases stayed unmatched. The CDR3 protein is CASSIGQGAGGNTIYF. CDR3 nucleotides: TGTGCCAGTAGTATTGGACAGGGGGCAGGAGGAAACACCATATATTTT.

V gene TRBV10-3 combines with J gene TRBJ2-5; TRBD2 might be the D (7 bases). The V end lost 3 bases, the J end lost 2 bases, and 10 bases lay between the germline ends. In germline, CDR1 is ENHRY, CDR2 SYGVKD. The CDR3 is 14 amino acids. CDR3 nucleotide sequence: TGTGCCATCAGTGACGGGGGGCTGCAAGAGACCCAGTACTTC. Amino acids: CAISDGGLQETQYF.

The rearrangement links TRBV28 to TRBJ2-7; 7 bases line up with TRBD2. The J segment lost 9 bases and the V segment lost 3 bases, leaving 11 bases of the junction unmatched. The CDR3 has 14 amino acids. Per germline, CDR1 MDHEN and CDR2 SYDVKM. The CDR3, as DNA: TGTGCCAGCAGTTTCTACCGACTAGCATCTTCGCAGTACTTC. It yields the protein CASSFYRLASSQYF.

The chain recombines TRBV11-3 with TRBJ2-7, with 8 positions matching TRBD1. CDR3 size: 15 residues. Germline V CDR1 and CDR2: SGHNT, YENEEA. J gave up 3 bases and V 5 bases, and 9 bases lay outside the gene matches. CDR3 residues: CASSTPGTGVYEQYF. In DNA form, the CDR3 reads TGTGCCAGCAGCACCCCCGGGACAGGCGTCTACGAGCAGTACTTC.

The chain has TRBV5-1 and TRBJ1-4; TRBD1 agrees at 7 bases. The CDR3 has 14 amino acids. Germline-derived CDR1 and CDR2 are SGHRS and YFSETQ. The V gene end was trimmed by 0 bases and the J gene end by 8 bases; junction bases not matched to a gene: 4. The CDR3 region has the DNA TGCGCCAGCAGCTTGGCTCAGGGGGACGAAAAACTGTTTTTT. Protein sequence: CASSLAQGDEKLFF.

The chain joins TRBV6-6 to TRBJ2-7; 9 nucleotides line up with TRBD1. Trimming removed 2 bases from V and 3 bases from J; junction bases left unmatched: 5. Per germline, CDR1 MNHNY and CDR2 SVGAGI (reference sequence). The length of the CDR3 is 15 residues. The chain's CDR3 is CASSYPRDRDYEQYF. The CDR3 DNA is TGTGCCAGCAGTTACCCAAGGGACAGGGACTACGAGCAGTACTTC.

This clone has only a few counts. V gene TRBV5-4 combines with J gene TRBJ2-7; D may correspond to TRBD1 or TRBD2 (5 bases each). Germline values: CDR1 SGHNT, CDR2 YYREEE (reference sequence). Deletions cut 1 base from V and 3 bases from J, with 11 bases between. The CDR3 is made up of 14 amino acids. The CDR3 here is CASSLKGAGYEQYF. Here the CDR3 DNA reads TGTGCCAGCAGCTTGAAAGGGGCGGGCTACGAGCAGTACTTC.

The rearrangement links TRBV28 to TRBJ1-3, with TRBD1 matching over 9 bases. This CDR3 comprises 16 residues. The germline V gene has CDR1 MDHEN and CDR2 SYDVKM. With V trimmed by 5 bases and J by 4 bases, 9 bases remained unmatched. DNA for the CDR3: TGTGCCAGCAGTCCCCAATACAGGGGGCGAGGAAACACCATATATTTT. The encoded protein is CASSPQYRGRGNTIYF.

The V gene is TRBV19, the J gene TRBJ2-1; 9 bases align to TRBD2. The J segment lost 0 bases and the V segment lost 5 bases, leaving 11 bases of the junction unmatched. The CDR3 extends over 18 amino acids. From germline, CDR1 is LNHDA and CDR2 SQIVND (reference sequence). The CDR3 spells CASSARTYSGSSYNEQFF. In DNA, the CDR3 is TGTGCCAGTAGTGCTCGTACTTATAGCGGGAGCTCCTACAATGAGCAGTTCTTC. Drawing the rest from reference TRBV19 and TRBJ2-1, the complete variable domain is DGGITQSPKYLFRKEGQNVTLSCEQNLNHDAMYWYRQDPGQGLRLIYYSQIVNDFQKGDIAEGYSVSREKKESFPLTVTSAQKNPTAFYLCASSARTYSGSSYNEQFFGPGTRLTVL.

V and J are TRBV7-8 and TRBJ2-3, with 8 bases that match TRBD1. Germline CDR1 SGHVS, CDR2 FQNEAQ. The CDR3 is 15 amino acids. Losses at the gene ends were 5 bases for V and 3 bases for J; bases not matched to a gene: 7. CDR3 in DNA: TGTGCCAGCAGCGCCCGGACAGGGTTGACAGATACGCAGTATTTT. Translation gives CASSARTGLTDTQYF. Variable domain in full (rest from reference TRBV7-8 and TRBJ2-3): GAGVSQSPRYKVAKRGQDVALRCDPISGHVSLFWYQQALGQGPEFLTYFQNEAQLDKSGLPSDRFFAERPEGSVSTLKIQRTQQEDSAVYLCASSARTGLTDTQYFGPGTRLTVL.

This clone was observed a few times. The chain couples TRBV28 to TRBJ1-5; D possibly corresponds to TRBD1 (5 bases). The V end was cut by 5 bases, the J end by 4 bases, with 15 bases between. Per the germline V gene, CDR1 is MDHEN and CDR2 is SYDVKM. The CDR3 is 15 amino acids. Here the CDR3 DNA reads TGTGCCAGCAGTCCTTATCCAGGGCGGAATCAGCCCCAGCATTTT. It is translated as CASSPYPGRNQPQHF.

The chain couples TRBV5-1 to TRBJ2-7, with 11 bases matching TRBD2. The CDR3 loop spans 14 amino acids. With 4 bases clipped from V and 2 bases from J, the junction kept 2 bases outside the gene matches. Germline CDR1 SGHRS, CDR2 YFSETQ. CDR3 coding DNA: TGCGCCAGCAGCCCGGGACTAGCGGCCTACGAGCAGTACTTC. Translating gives CASSPGLAAYEQYF.

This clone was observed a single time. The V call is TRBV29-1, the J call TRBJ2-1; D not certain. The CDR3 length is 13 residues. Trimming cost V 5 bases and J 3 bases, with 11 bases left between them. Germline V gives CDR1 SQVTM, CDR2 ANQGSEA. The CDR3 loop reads CSVLQTLYNEQFF. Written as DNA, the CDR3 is TGCAGCGTTCTCCAAACACTCTACAATGAGCAGTTCTTC.

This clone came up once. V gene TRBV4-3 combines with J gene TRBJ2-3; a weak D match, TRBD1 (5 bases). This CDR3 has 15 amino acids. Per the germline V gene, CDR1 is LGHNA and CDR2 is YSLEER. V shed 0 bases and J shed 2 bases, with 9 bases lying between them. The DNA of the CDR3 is TGCGCCAGCAGCCAAGATAGACAGATCACAGATACGCAGTATTTT. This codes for CASSQDRQITDTQYF.

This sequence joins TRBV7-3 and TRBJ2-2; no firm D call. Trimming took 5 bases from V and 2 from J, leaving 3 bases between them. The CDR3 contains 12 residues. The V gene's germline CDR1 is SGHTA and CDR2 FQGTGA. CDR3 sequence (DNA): TGTGCCAGCAGCGGAAACACCGGGGAGCTGTTTTTT. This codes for CASSGNTGELFF.

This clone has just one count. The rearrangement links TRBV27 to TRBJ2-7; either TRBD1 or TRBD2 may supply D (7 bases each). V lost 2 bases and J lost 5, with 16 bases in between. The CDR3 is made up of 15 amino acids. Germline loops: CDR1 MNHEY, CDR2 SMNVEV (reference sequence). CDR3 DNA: TGTGCCAGCAGTTTAGGGAGGGGGCGTAATCACGAGCAGTACTTC. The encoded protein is CASSLGRGRNHEQYF.

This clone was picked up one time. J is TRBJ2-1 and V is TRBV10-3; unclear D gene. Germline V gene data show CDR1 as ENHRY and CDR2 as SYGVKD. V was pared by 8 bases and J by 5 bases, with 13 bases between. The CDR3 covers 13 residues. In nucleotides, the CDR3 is TGTGCCATCGGTAGACCGACGGACAATGAGCAGTTCTTC. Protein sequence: CAIGRPTDNEQFF.

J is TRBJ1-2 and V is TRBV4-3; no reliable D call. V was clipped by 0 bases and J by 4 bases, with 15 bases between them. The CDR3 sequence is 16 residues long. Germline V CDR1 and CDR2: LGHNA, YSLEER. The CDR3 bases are TGCGCCAGCAGCCAAGATCGCGGGCCGACGCCCTATGGCTACACCTTC. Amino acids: CASSQDRGPTPYGYTF.

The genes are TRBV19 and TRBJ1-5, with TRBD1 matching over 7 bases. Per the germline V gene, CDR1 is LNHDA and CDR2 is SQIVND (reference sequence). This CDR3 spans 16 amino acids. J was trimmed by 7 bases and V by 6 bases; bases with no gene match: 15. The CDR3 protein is CASRVSFDRVAQPQHF. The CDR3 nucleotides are TGTGCCAGTAGAGTCTCATTCGACAGGGTTGCCCAGCCCCAGCATTTT.

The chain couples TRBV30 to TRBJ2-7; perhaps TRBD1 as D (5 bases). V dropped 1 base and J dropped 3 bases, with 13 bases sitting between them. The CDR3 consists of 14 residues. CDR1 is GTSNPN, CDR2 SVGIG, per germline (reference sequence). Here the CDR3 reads CAWSATRVRYEQYF. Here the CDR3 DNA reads TGTGCCTGGAGTGCAACCAGGGTTCGCTACGAGCAGTACTTC.

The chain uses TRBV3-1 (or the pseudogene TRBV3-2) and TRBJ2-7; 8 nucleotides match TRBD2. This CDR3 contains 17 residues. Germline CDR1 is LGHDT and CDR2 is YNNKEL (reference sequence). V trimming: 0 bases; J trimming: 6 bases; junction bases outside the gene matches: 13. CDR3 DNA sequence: TGTGCCAGCAGCCAAGATTCCGGCGGGAGGTTTGTCTGCGAGCAGTACTTC. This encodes CASSQDSGGRFVCEQYF.

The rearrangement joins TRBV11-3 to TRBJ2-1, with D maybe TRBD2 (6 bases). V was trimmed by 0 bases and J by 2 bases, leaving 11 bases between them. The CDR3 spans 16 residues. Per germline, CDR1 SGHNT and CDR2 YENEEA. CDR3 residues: CASSLDSAGTYNEQFF. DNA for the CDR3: TGTGCCAGCAGCTTAGATTCGGCGGGGACCTACAATGAGCAGTTCTTC.

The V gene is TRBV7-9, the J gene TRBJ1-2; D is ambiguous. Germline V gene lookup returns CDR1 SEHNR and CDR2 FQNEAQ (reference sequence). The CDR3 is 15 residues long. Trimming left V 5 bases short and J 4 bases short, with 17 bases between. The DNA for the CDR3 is TGTGCCAGCAGCCCACCCACGGAGGTCCTCTATGGCTACACCTTC. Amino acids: CASSPPTEVLYGYTF.